This T cell receptor beta chain is from a study of control samples from healthy donors and cancer patients. With 5 bases removed from V and 7 bases from J, the gap between germline ends came to 19 bases. CDR1 and CDR2 from the germline V gene are SGHNT and YYREEE (reference sequence). The CDR3 spans 15 residues. Sequencing used immunoSEQ multiplex PCR; TCRdb keeps in-frame clones, though not all of them. Here the sample spans about 140,000 clones, roughly 89% being singletons. Sequenced material: blood. The J gene is TRBJ2-4, the V gene TRBV5-4, with D perhaps matching TRBD2 (6 bases). This sequence was found in a man aged 25 to 45 in good health. CDR3 sequence reads: CASRLAGGESNIQYF. DNA for the CDR3: TGTGCCAGCAGGTTAGCCGGGGGTGAATCGAACATTCAGTACTTC.